This T cell receptor beta chain was observed in a study of CD8+ T cells in alopecia areata. Whole-study findings and limits: One nonresponder leaves baseline CD8+ expansion's link to response uncertain.

Germline CDR1 GTSNPN, CDR2 SVGIG (reference sequence). The CDR3 is 15 amino acids. V was cut by 0 bases and J by 1 base, with 10 bases left in between. Comment on this clone: The antigen remains undetermined.

cDNA prepared by RNA extraction and subsequent reverse transcription served as the template for sequencing. Only in-frame clones appear in the TCRdb table, and some are missing; sequencing was by immunoSEQ multiplex PCR. In the table there are about 270,000 clones, around three fifths of which are singletons. Stated treatment: oral pan-JAK inhibitor, 5-10 mg twice daily. Researchers gathered lesional scalp punch biopsies and peripheral blood from patients with alopecia areata. This TCR was sampled from a human donor with alopecia areata. The chain joins TRBV30 to TRBJ2-1, with no clear D. The source was CD4+ T cells sorted from blood, collected around week 54, from a patient treated with tofacitinib. CDR3 residues: CAWSVRDLSYNEQFF. As DNA, the CDR3 is TGTGCCTGGAGTGTACGAGACTTATCCTACAATGAGCAGTTCTTC.